The 28 T cell receptor beta chains listed next were all sequenced from one sample in a study of blood T cell repertoires in COVID-19. TCRdb keeps only in-frame clones here, not all; method: immunoSEQ multiplex PCR. This sample has under 300,000 clones, with 86% found just once. The sequenced sample consisted of peripheral blood. Receptors were obtained from a man older than 75 with acute or convalescent COVID-19.

The V and J genes are TRBV28 and TRBJ1-4; weak D call: TRBD1 (5 bases). Trimming left V 2 bases short and J 8 bases short, with 9 bases between. CDR3 size: 13 residues. CDR1 and CDR2 from the germline V gene are MDHEN and SYDVKM. The CDR3, as DNA: TGTGCCAGCAGTTTAGGACCAGGGGAAAAACTGTTTTTT. Protein: CASSLGPGEKLFF.

This clone has just a few counts. The chain combines TRBV7-9 with TRBJ2-7, with D perhaps TRBD1 (6 bases). Germline V gives CDR1 SEHNR, CDR2 FQNEAQ (reference sequence). This CDR3 region has 14 residues. The V end was cut by 3 bases, the J end by 4 bases, with 13 bases between. The CDR3 here is CASSLGTLRYEQYF. The CDR3 region has the DNA TGTGCCAGCAGCTTGGGGACACTGCGGTACGAGCAGTACTTC.

The chain combines TRBV6-6 with TRBJ1-5; D possibly corresponds to TRBD1 (5 bases). The CDR3 runs to 14 residues. The V end lost 4 bases, the J end lost 4 bases, and 11 bases lay between the germline ends. The germline CDR1 and CDR2 sequences are MNHNY and SVGAGI (reference sequence). The CDR3 here is CASSSPGGNQPQHF. In DNA form, the CDR3 reads TGTGCCAGCAGTTCACCGGGGGGTAATCAGCCCCAGCATTTT.

The chain recombines TRBV6-1 with TRBJ2-3; 8 bases match TRBD2. Trimming at V came to 7 bases and at J to 2 bases, leaving 5 bases not matched to a gene. Germline V CDR1 and CDR2: MNHNS, SASEGT. This CDR3 spans 14 amino acids. The chain's CDR3 is CASKRGGDTDTQYF. The CDR3 nucleotides read TGTGCCAGCAAACGGGGGGGCGACACAGATACGCAGTATTTT.

The V call is TRBV6-5, the J call TRBJ1-1, with no clear D. This CDR3 has 14 residues. Deletions cut 8 bases from V and 3 bases from J, with 16 bases between. Germline-derived CDR1 and CDR2 are MNHEY and SVGAGI. The DNA of the CDR3 is TGTGCCAGCCTTCGTGGACTTTTAGACACTGAAGCTTTCTTT. Translated, it gives CASLRGLLDTEAFF.

The chain recombines TRBV29-1 with TRBJ1-2, with 10 bases lining up with TRBD1. Germline CDR1 reads SQVTM; CDR2 reads ANQGSEA. V trimming: 6 bases; J trimming: 6 bases; junction bases outside the gene matches: 4. The CDR3 runs 12 residues. The CDR3 DNA is TGCAGCGTCCGACAGGGGGCGAATGGCTACACCTTC. This sequence encodes CSVRQGANGYTF.

This sequence joins TRBV7-2 and TRBJ2-3, with a tentative D call TRBD2 (6 bases). The length of the CDR3 is 16 residues. Trimming shortened V by 6 bases and J by 1 base, and 17 bases separated the two germline ends. From germline, CDR1 is SGHTA and CDR2 FQGNSA. The CDR3 sequence is CASSPPGRGRTDTQYF. The CDR3 nucleotides are TGTGCCAGCAGTCCTCCCGGGCGGGGCCGCACAGATACGCAGTATTTT.

This chain uses TRBV19 with TRBJ2-1; 7 bases align to TRBD1. Germline CDR1 is LNHDA and CDR2 is SQIVND (reference sequence). Trimming took 1 base from V and 4 from J; bases not matched to a gene: 7. The CDR3 length is 16 residues. The CDR3 spells CASSIGDRDHYNEQFF. The CDR3 DNA reads TGTGCCAGTAGTATAGGGGACAGAGATCATTACAATGAGCAGTTCTTC.

The V and J genes are TRBV7-2 and TRBJ1-5; 10 nucleotides agree with TRBD1. CDR3 length: 15 amino acids. The V gene's germline CDR1 is SGHTA and CDR2 FQGNSA. V was clipped by 5 bases and J by 5 bases; unmatched bases: 6. The CDR3, as DNA: TGTGCCAGCAGCACCTGGGACAGGGGAGATCAGCCCCAGCATTTT. Amino acid sequence: CASSTWDRGDQPQHF. Using reference TRBV7-2 and TRBJ1-5 for the parts outside the CDR3, the full variable domain is GAGVSQSPSNKVTEKGKDVELRCDPISGHTALYWYRQSLGQGLEFLIYFQGNSAPDKSGLPSDRFSAERTGGSVSTLTIQRTQQEDSAVYLCASSTWDRGDQPQHFGDGTRLSIL.

This chain connects TRBV9 to TRBJ2-1; D perhaps matches TRBD2 (6 bases). CDR1 and CDR2 (germline): SGDLS, YYNGEE. This CDR3 has 15 amino acids. V shed 0 bases and J shed 4 bases, with 11 bases lying between them. As DNA, the CDR3 is TGTGCCAGCAGCGTAGATAGCGGAGGTTACAATGAGCAGTTCTTC. Its translation is CASSVDSGGYNEQFF. The complete variable domain, with remaining parts taken from reference TRBV9 and TRBJ2-1, reads DSGVTQTPKHLITATGQRVTLRCSPRSGDLSVYWYQQSLDQGLQFLIQYYNGEERAKGNILERFSAQQFPDLHSELNLSSLELGDSALYFCASSVDSGGYNEQFFGPGTRLTVL.

The chain uses TRBV3-1 (or the pseudogene TRBV3-2) and TRBJ2-1; D gene unclear. Germline CDR1 reads LGHDT; CDR2 reads YNNKEL (reference sequence). The CDR3 has 12 residues. Trimming stripped 2 bases from V and 6 bases from J, with 5 bases between. CDR3 sequence (DNA): TGTGCCAGCAGCCAATCAGGCAATGAGCAGTTCTTC. Translating it yields CASSQSGNEQFF.

This clone was seen more than once but under ten times. This sequence joins TRBV7-2 and TRBJ1-2; 8 nucleotides match TRBD1. The CDR3 length is 15 residues. The V and J ends lost 5 bases and 4 bases, in that order; junction bases with no gene match: 9. Germline assignment: CDR1 SGHTA and CDR2 FQGNSA. The CDR3 DNA follows: TGTGCCAGCAGCCAAGGGGACAGGAGCCTCTATGGCTACACCTTC. This codes for CASSQGDRSLYGYTF.

In its sample, this clone was seen a few times. V usage is TRBV3-1 (or the pseudogene TRBV3-2) and J usage is TRBJ1-2; maybe TRBD1 (6 bases). The length of the CDR3 is 16 residues. Germline CDR1 is LGHDT and CDR2 is YNNKEL (reference sequence). V was pared by 3 bases and J by 3 bases, with 17 bases between. The DNA of the CDR3 is TGTGCCAGCAGCCACGACTCCAGGGGAAGCGACTATGGCTACACCTTC. This gives the protein CASSHDSRGSDYGYTF.

The chain employs TRBV5-5 and TRBJ1-4, with TRBD1 identical over 7 bases. V dropped 5 bases and J dropped 7; count of bases not matched to a gene: 8. The V gene's germline CDR1 is SGHKS and CDR2 YYEKEE (reference sequence). The CDR3 runs to 14 residues. The CDR3 DNA reads TGTGCCAGCAGTTTGACAGGGTATGGTGAAAAACTGTTTTTT. Its protein product is CASSLTGYGEKLFF.

The count of this clone is one. The genes are TRBV27 and TRBJ1-2; the match to TRBD1 covers 10 bases. This CDR3 has 16 residues. J was trimmed by 4 bases and V by 5 bases; bases with no gene match: 10. CDR1 MNHEY and CDR2 SMNVEV come from the germline V gene (reference sequence). Here the CDR3 reads CASSRMGQGPPYGYTF. CDR3 nucleotides: TGTGCCAGCAGTCGAATGGGACAGGGGCCCCCCTATGGCTACACCTTC.

The chain has TRBV7-3 and TRBJ1-6; D gene ambiguous. This CDR3 spans 13 amino acids. Germline CDR1 is SGHTA and CDR2 is FQGTGA. Deletions cut 5 bases from V and 14 bases from J, with 16 bases between. The CDR3 protein is CASSQAPAGSLHF. CDR3 nucleotide sequence: TGTGCCAGCAGCCAAGCACCGGCCGGGTCCCTCCACTTT.

V and J are TRBV7-8 and TRBJ2-1; 11 bases are a match to TRBD2. J gave up 4 bases and V 3 bases, and 5 bases lay outside the gene matches. CDR1 and CDR2 (germline): SGHVS, FQNEAQ. This CDR3 is 16 amino acids long. The CDR3 spells CASSFPGTSGYNEQFF. For the CDR3, the DNA is TGTGCCAGCAGCTTCCCCGGGACTAGCGGATACAATGAGCAGTTCTTC.

CDR3 bases: TGCGCCAGCAGCTCCCTACAGGGAATCGATGGCTACACCTTC. Its protein is CASSSLQGIDGYTF. The chain joins TRBV5-1 to TRBJ1-2, with D perhaps TRBD1 (6 bases). From germline, CDR1 is SGHRS and CDR2 YFSETQ. The germline V and J ends were trimmed by 3 bases and 6 bases, with 15 bases remaining between them. This CDR3 region has 14 residues. Combining the CDR3 with reference TRBV5-1 and TRBJ1-2 gives the whole variable domain KAGVTQTPRYLIKTRGQQVTLSCSPISGHRSVSWYQQTPGQGLQFLFEYFSETQRNKGNFPGRFSGRQFSNSRSEMNVSTLELGDSALYLCASSSLQGIDGYTFGSGTRLTVV.

The rearrangement joins TRBV7-3 to TRBJ2-7; TRBD1 agrees at 9 bases. The CDR3 length is 15 residues. Germline CDR1 and CDR2: SGHTA and FQGTGA. V was clipped by 1 base and J by 2 bases; unmatched bases: 3. The DNA for the CDR3 is TGTGCCAGCAGCTTAAGGGGACAGGGAACCTACGAGCAGTACTTC. It specifies CASSLRGQGTYEQYF.

The J gene is TRBJ1-1, the V gene TRBV21-1. TRBV21-1 counts as a pseudogene. This CDR3 is built from 14 residues. The chain's CDR3 is CASSRAGGNTEAFF. CDR3 DNA: TGTGCCAGCAGCAGGGCCGGGGGGAACACTGAAGCTTTCTTT.

The genes are TRBV29-1 and TRBJ2-1, with 8 positions matching TRBD2. V trimming: 7 bases; J trimming: 0 bases; junction bases outside the gene matches: 5. The CDR3 contains 14 residues. Germline CDR1 is SQVTM and CDR2 is ANQGSEA. CDR3 sequence (DNA): TGCAGCGCCTTAGCGGGGAGCTCCTACAATGAGCAGTTCTTC. It yields the protein CSALAGSSYNEQFF.

The gene calls are TRBV5-4 and TRBJ1-1, with TRBD1 identical over 8 bases. CDR1 and CDR2 from the germline V gene are SGHNT and YYREEE (reference sequence). The V segment lost 4 bases and the J segment 1 base; nucleotides outside the gene matches: 3. This CDR3 has 14 amino acids. This CDR3 is CASSRRGPNTEAFF. DNA for the CDR3: TGTGCCAGCAGCCGCAGGGGGCCGAACACTGAAGCTTTCTTT.

Here the CDR3 reads CASSLARSYGYTF. DNA of the CDR3: TGTGCCAGCAGTTTAGCCAGAAGCTATGGCTACACCTTC. V is TRBV28 and J is TRBJ1-2; D is ambiguous. With 2 bases removed from V and 4 bases from J, the gap between germline ends came to 8 bases. This CDR3 comprises 13 residues. Germline V gene lookup returns CDR1 MDHEN and CDR2 SYDVKM.

This chain connects TRBV5-1 to TRBJ2-5; tentatively, D is TRBD1 (5 bases). Germline V lookup: CDR1 SGHRS, CDR2 YFSETQ. This CDR3 region has 15 residues. With 4 bases removed from V and 4 bases from J, the gap between germline ends came to 17 bases. The CDR3 here is CASSLSWGAGETQYF. The DNA for the CDR3 is TGCGCCAGCAGCCTCTCTTGGGGCGCTGGAGAGACCCAGTACTTC.

The chain carries TRBV11-2 and TRBJ2-1; a possible D gene is TRBD2 (6 bases). Per germline, CDR1 SGHAT and CDR2 FQNNGV. The V gene lost 3 bases and the J gene lost 15 bases, with 18 bases spanning the gap. The CDR3 is 13 residues long. The CDR3 DNA reads TGTGCCAGCAGCTTGGGTGAGCGGGCGACCATGTTCTTC. Translated, it gives CASSLGERATMFF.

The chain joins TRBV6-5 to TRBJ1-6; 9 bases align to TRBD1. The V gene's germline CDR1 is MNHEY and CDR2 SVGAGI. The CDR3 is made up of 15 amino acids. Trimming removed 1 base from V and 14 bases from J; junction bases left unmatched: 9. CDR3 sequence reads: CASSYLGQGPAALHF. The CDR3, as DNA: TGTGCCAGCAGTTACTTGGGACAGGGCCCTGCGGCCCTCCACTTT.

This chain links TRBV20-1 with TRBJ1-1; 9 bases map to TRBD1. This CDR3 is built from 15 residues. Germline CDR1 DFQATT, CDR2 SNEGSKA (reference sequence). V was clipped by 3 bases and J by 5 bases; unmatched bases: 10. The CDR3 DNA is TGCAGTGCTAGTAGGACAGGGGTTATGGGAACTGAAGCTTTCTTT. It translates to CSASRTGVMGTEAFF.

CDR3 amino acids: CASSEDTGWTDTQYF. CDR3 bases: TGTGCCAGCAGTGAAGACACGGGGTGGACAGATACGCAGTATTTT. V usage is TRBV6-1 and J usage is TRBJ2-3; TRBD2 might be the D (5 bases). Trimming pared 1 base from V and 3 bases from J, leaving 11 bases between. Germline CDR1 reads MNHNS; CDR2 reads SASEGT. This CDR3 spans 15 amino acids.